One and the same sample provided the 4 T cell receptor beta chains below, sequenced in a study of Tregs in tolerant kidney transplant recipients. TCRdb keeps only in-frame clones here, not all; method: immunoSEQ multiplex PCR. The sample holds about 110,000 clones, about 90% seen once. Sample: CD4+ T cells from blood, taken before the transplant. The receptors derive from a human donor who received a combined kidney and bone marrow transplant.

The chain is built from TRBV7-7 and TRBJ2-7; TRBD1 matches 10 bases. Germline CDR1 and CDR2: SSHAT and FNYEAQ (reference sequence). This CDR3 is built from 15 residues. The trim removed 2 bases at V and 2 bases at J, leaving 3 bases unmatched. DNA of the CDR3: TGTGCCAGCAGCTTAAGACAGGGGGCTCCCTACGAGCAGTACTTC. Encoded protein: CASSLRQGAPYEQYF.

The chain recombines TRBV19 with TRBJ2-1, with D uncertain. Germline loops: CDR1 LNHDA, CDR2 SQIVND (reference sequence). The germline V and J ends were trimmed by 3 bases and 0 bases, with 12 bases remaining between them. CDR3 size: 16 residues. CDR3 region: CASSMGGGDSYNEQFF. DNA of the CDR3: TGTGCCAGTAGTATGGGTGGCGGAGACTCCTACAATGAGCAGTTCTTC.

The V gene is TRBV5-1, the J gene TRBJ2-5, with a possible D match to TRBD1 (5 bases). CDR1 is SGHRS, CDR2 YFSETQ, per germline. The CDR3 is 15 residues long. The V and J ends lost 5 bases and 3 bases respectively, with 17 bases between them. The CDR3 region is CASSERGRPEETQYF. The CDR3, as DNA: TGCGCCAGCAGTGAAAGGGGAAGACCAGAAGAGACCCAGTACTTC.

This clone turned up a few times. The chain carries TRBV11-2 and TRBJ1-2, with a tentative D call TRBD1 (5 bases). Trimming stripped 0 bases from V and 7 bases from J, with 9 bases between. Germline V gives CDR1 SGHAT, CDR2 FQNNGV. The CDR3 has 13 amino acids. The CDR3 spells CASSLDRGSGYTF. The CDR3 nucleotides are TGTGCCAGCAGCTTAGATAGGGGCTCTGGCTACACCTTC. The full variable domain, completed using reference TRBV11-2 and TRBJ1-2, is EAGVAQSPRYKIIEKRQSVAFWCNPISGHATLYWYQQILGQGPKLLIQFQNNGVVDDSQLPKDRFSAERLKGVDSTLKIQPAKLEDSAVYLCASSLDRGSGYTFGSGTRLTVV.